Each of the 7 T cell receptor beta chains below was sequenced from the same sample in a study of cytomegalovirus exposure and HLA in healthy donors. Primers included in the PCR were 60 Vbeta and 13 Jbeta primers. Repertoires were generated with immunoSEQ multiplex PCR, while TCRdb's copy carries only in-frame clones and drops some. Its table lists tens of thousands of clones. The sequenced sample was PBMCs. These receptors all come from a female donor in good health and CMV-seropositive.

The chain employs TRBV18 and TRBJ2-7, with TRBD2 matching 10 bases. The CDR3 covers 17 residues. CDR1 is KGHSH and CDR2 is LQKENI in the germline V gene. V lost 0 bases and J lost 6; bases outside the gene matches: 11. CDR3 in amino acids: CASSPPGLARVDSEQYF. The CDR3 nucleotides are TGTGCCAGCTCACCACCGGGACTAGCGAGAGTGGATAGCGAGCAGTACTTC.

The V call is TRBV20-1, the J call TRBJ2-5; no firm D call. Trimming took 2 bases from V and 5 from J, leaving 6 bases between them. Germline values: CDR1 DFQATT, CDR2 SNEGSKA (reference sequence). CDR3 length equals 11 residues. The CDR3: CSARSGETQYF. The CDR3 bases are TGCAGTGCTAGATCCGGGGAGACCCAGTACTTC.

The chain combines TRBV6-1 with TRBJ2-1; 9 bases match TRBD1. The junction had 6 bases not matched to a gene; V was cut back by 4 bases and J by 5 bases. The CDR3 runs to 15 residues. Germline V lookup: CDR1 MNHNS, CDR2 SASEGT. Here the CDR3 reads CASSAGTGLNNEQFF. In nucleotides, the CDR3 is TGTGCCAGCAGTGCCGGGACAGGGCTGAACAATGAGCAGTTCTTC.

V usage is TRBV9 and J usage is TRBJ2-1, with TRBD2 identical over 9 bases. The junction had 11 bases not matched to a gene; V was cut back by 4 bases and J by 6 bases. Per the germline V gene, CDR1 is SGDLS and CDR2 is YYNGEE. The CDR3 is made up of 16 amino acids. CDR3 loop: CASSFRPSGTTNEQFF. CDR3 in DNA: TGTGCCAGCAGCTTCCGCCCTAGCGGGACGACCAATGAGCAGTTCTTC.

CDR3 DNA sequence: TGTGCCAGCAGCCCGACAGGGTTCCACGAGCAGTACTTC. It translates to CASSPTGFHEQYF. The chain joins TRBV6-1 to TRBJ2-7; 7 bases line up with TRBD1. With 6 bases clipped from V and 5 bases from J, the junction kept 7 bases outside the gene matches. This CDR3 is built from 13 residues. CDR1 and CDR2 (germline): MNHNS, SASEGT.

This sequence joins TRBV19 and TRBJ2-7; D not certain. CDR3 size: 13 residues. CDR1 and CDR2 (germline): LNHDA, SQIVND (reference sequence). Deletions cut 5 bases from V and 0 bases from J, with 8 bases between. The CDR3 DNA reads TGTGCCAGTAGTTTAACGGTCTCCTACGAGCAGTACTTC. Amino acid sequence: CASSLTVSYEQYF.

The chain employs TRBV18 and TRBJ2-1; TRBD1 is a possible D gene (7 bases). The CDR3 contains 16 residues. Germline CDR1 reads KGHSH; CDR2 reads LQKENI. Trimming took 3 bases from V and 4 from J, leaving 16 bases between them. CDR3 coding DNA: TGTGCCAGCTCACCCCCGGGCGGGACAGTATACAATGAGCAGTTCTTC. Amino acid sequence: CASSPPGGTVYNEQFF. The full variable domain, rest sourced from reference TRBV18 and TRBJ2-1, is NAGVMQNPRHLVRRRGQEARLRCSPMKGHSHVYWYRQLPEEGLKFMVYLQKENIIDESGMPKERFSAEFPKEGPSILRIQQVVRGDSAAYFCASSPPGGTVYNEQFFGPGTRLTVL.